This passage covers 27 T cell receptor beta chains from one sample sequenced in a study of blood T cell repertoires in COVID-19. Sequencing used immunoSEQ multiplex PCR; TCRdb keeps in-frame clones, though not all of them. The sample lists 84,000 or so clones; around four fifths were seen once. Sequenced: peripheral blood. These receptors originate from a man older than 75 with active or convalescent COVID-19.

The chain has TRBV18 and TRBJ1-4, with 7 bases aligning to TRBD1. Germline values: CDR1 KGHSH, CDR2 LQKENI. The CDR3 is 17 residues long. V shed 5 bases, J shed 1 base, and the junction held 10 bases outside the gene matches. CDR3 in amino acids: CASSARQGPGTNEKLFF. CDR3 bases: TGTGCCAGCTCAGCCCGACAGGGCCCGGGAACTAATGAAAAACTGTTTTTT.

The rearrangement joins TRBV11-2 to TRBJ1-2, with TRBD1 matching over 7 bases. CDR1 is SGHAT, CDR2 FQNNGV, per germline. The CDR3 is made up of 17 amino acids. The J segment lost 1 base and the V segment lost 4 bases, leaving 12 bases of the junction unmatched. As DNA, the CDR3 is TGTGCCAGCAGCTCTAACCAGGGACAGCGAATTAACTATGGCTACACCTTC. It translates to CASSSNQGQRINYGYTF.

This rearrangement joins TRBV4-3 to TRBJ2-1; a possible D gene is TRBD2 (6 bases). Germline V gene lookup returns CDR1 LGHNA and CDR2 YSLEER. This CDR3 is built from 17 residues. Deletions cut 4 bases from V and 3 bases from J, with 19 bases between. DNA for the CDR3: TGCGCCAGCAGCCGCCATCCCACGGGGGAACTCTACAATGAGCAGTTCTTC. Its translation: CASSRHPTGELYNEQFF.

The CDR3 loop reads CASSQGGREQFF. As DNA, the CDR3 is TGTGCCAGCAGCCAAGGGGGCAGGGAGCAGTTCTTC. The chain is built from TRBV3-1 (or the pseudogene TRBV3-2) and TRBJ2-1, with D possibly matching TRBD1 (5 bases). Deletions cut 1 base from V and 10 bases from J, with 8 bases between. Germline CDR1 LGHDT, CDR2 YNNKEL (reference sequence). There are 12 residues in the CDR3.

This chain connects TRBV6-6 to TRBJ2-7; D might be TRBD1 (6 bases). The V gene's germline CDR1 is MNHNY and CDR2 SVGAGI (reference sequence). This CDR3 is built from 14 residues. V shed 6 bases and J shed 6 bases, with 18 bases lying between them. The CDR3 loop is CASSPEGVWGEQYF. The CDR3 DNA is TGTGCCAGCAGCCCCGAGGGGGTCTGGGGCGAGCAGTACTTC.

The CDR3 loop reads CAWSGLAGRYNEQFF. CDR3 DNA sequence: TGTGCCTGGAGTGGATTAGCGGGAAGATACAATGAGCAGTTCTTC. The chain employs TRBV30 and TRBJ2-1, with 8 bases matching TRBD2. The V segment lost 1 base and the J segment 4 bases; nucleotides outside the gene matches: 6. The germline V gene has CDR1 GTSNPN and CDR2 SVGIG (reference sequence). This CDR3 comprises 15 residues.

This clone occurred a few times. This chain connects TRBV5-1 to TRBJ2-7; 8 bases fit TRBD2. Germline V gene lookup returns CDR1 SGHRS and CDR2 YFSETQ. Trimming took 4 bases from V and 0 from J; bases not matched to a gene: 3. The CDR3 has 14 residues. As DNA, the CDR3 is TGCGCCAGCAGCACCGGACTAGCCTCCTACGAGCAGTACTTC. Translating it yields CASSTGLASYEQYF.

The rearrangement links TRBV13 to TRBJ1-3, with a weak D call TRBD1 (5 bases). Trimming left V 1 base short and J 5 bases short, with 12 bases between. The V gene's germline CDR1 is PRHDT and CDR2 FYEKMQ (reference sequence). The CDR3 runs to 15 residues. The CDR3 loop is CASSLVMQGRNTIYF. The CDR3 bases are TGTGCCAGCAGCTTAGTCATGCAGGGTCGAAACACCATATATTTT. The entire variable domain, with the rest obtained from reference TRBV13 and TRBJ1-3, is as follows: AAGVIQSPRHLIKEKRETATLKCYPIPRHDTVYWYQQGPGQDPQFLISFYEKMQSDKGSIPDRFSAQQFSDYHSELNMSSLELGDSALYFCASSLVMQGRNTIYFGEGSWLTVV.

The rearrangement links TRBV25-1 to TRBJ1-2, with a weak D call TRBD1 (5 bases). This CDR3 contains 13 residues. CDR1 is MGHDK and CDR2 is SYGVNS in the germline V gene. V lost 3 bases to trimming and J lost 7 bases, with 12 bases between them. The CDR3 DNA is TGTGCCAGCAGTGAGGGGGGTTTGATTGGCTACACCTTC. The encoded protein is CASSEGGLIGYTF.

The CDR3 bases are TGTGCCAGCTGGCTAGCGGGAGCAACAGATACGCAGTATTTT. Translation: CASWLAGATDTQYF. The rearrangement links TRBV27 to TRBJ2-3; 10 bases align to TRBD2. The junction had 5 bases not matched to a gene; V was cut back by 8 bases and J by 3 bases. Germline loops: CDR1 MNHEY, CDR2 SMNVEV (reference sequence). There are 14 residues in the CDR3.

J is TRBJ2-5 and V is TRBV19; 10 bases align to TRBD1. Germline V gives CDR1 LNHDA, CDR2 SQIVND (reference sequence). The CDR3 has 15 amino acids. The V segment lost 4 bases and the J segment 1 base; nucleotides outside the gene matches: 3. The CDR3 nucleotides are TGTGCCAGTAGTAGTCGGACAGGGGGCCAAGAGACCCAGTACTTC. The encoded protein is CASSSRTGGQETQYF.

This clone was observed a few times. CDR3 DNA sequence: TGTGCCAGCAGTGATATCCCGGGCAGGGCTTACTCACCCCTCCACTTT. Translation: CASSDIPGRAYSPLHF. This chain links TRBV6-1 with TRBJ1-6, with D possibly TRBD1 on 5 matching bases. Germline CDR1 and CDR2: MNHNS and SASEGT. The CDR3 runs to 16 residues. The germline V and J ends were trimmed by 3 bases and 10 bases, with 19 bases remaining between them.

Note on this clone: The same CDR3 arises from other DNA sequences in this sample as well. The V and J genes are TRBV5-1 and TRBJ2-7; maybe TRBD1 (6 bases). Germline CDR1 is SGHRS and CDR2 is YFSETQ. The germline V and J ends were trimmed by 2 bases and 2 bases, with 11 bases remaining between them. The CDR3 is 14 residues long. CDR3 coding DNA: TGCGCCAGCAGCTTCCAACAGGGCCCCTACGAGCAGTACTTC. Its translation: CASSFQQGPYEQYF.

This clone was observed a single time. The gene calls are TRBV4-2 and TRBJ1-6; no reliable D call. V gave up 2 bases and J gave up 8 bases, with 10 bases separating them. The CDR3 has 14 amino acids. The germline gives CDR1 LGHNA, CDR2 YNFKEQ. CDR3 sequence reads: CASSQTSGDSPLHF. In DNA form, the CDR3 reads TGTGCCAGCAGCCAAACTTCAGGTGATTCACCCCTCCACTTT.

The chain uses TRBV28 and TRBJ1-5; perhaps TRBD1 as D (5 bases). Trimming pared 2 bases from V and 6 bases from J, leaving 14 bases between. The CDR3 covers 15 residues. Germline loops: CDR1 MDHEN, CDR2 SYDVKM. The CDR3 spells CASSLPPGPSQPQHF. CDR3 nucleotide sequence: TGTGCCAGCAGTTTACCTCCAGGGCCCAGTCAGCCCCAGCATTTT.

In nucleotides, the CDR3 is TGTGCCAGCAGCGATTACACCCACTACGAGCAGTACTTC. Protein: CASSDYTHYEQYF. The chain employs TRBV27 and TRBJ2-7; no reliable D call. Deletions cut 6 bases from V and 3 bases from J, with 12 bases between. Germline values: CDR1 MNHEY, CDR2 SMNVEV (reference sequence). The CDR3 totals 13 residues.

The chain recombines TRBV18 with TRBJ2-3, with 7 bases that match TRBD2. This CDR3 comprises 14 residues. The trim removed 3 bases at V and 5 bases at J, leaving 5 bases unmatched. Germline values: CDR1 KGHSH, CDR2 LQKENI. CDR3 sequence: CASSPPQRGDTQYF. In nucleotides, the CDR3 is TGTGCCAGCTCACCCCCCCAGCGGGGAGATACGCAGTATTTT.

This clone appeared a single time. This sequence joins TRBV7-5 and TRBJ2-3; the D call of TRBD1 is as the table states it, not checked on the DNA. TRBV7-5 is annotated as a pseudogene. This CDR3 contains 20 residues. CDR3 DNA: TGTGTCAGAAGCTTCCTATCGACCGGGACAGGGGGCTTTAGCACAGATACGCAGTATTTT. Residues: CVRSFLSTGTGGFSTDTQYF.

The rearrangement joins TRBV28 to TRBJ2-5; D possibly corresponds to TRBD2 (5 bases). There are 15 residues in the CDR3. V shed 11 bases and J shed 5 bases, with 24 bases lying between them. Germline V gene sequence: CDR1 MDHEN, CDR2 SYDVKM. The CDR3 sequence: CAARRGLGLEETQYF. CDR3 DNA sequence: TGTGCCGCCCGCCGAGGGCTCGGGCTGGAGGAGACCCAGTACTTC.

The V call is TRBV6-5, the J call TRBJ1-2; D might be TRBD1 (5 bases). The CDR3 runs 11 residues. V gave up 6 bases and J gave up 9 bases, with 11 bases separating them. CDR1 and CDR2 from the germline V gene are MNHEY and SVGAGI. The CDR3 coding sequence is TGTGCCAGCAGCCAGGGTGGGAGCTACACCTTC. It specifies CASSQGGSYTF.

J is TRBJ2-5 and V is TRBV5-1; TRBD2 agrees at 11 bases. Germline V gene data show CDR1 as SGHRS and CDR2 as YFSETQ. The CDR3 totals 15 residues. Losses at the gene ends were 6 bases for V and 2 bases for J; bases not matched to a gene: 6. As DNA, the CDR3 is TGCGCCAGCAAAAGGACTAGCGGGCGTCAAGAGACCCAGTACTTC. Amino acids: CASKRTSGRQETQYF. The complete variable domain, with remaining parts taken from reference TRBV5-1 and TRBJ2-5, reads KAGVTQTPRYLIKTRGQQVTLSCSPISGHRSVSWYQQTPGQGLQFLFEYFSETQRNKGNFPGRFSGRQFSNSRSEMNVSTLELGDSALYLCASKRTSGRQETQYFGPGTRLLVL.

The table lists this clone with a count of one. This chain joins TRBV7-9 and TRBJ2-5; D perhaps matches TRBD2 (6 bases). CDR3 length: 15 amino acids. Trimming shortened V by 2 bases and J by 1 base, and 11 bases separated the two germline ends. Germline V CDR1 and CDR2: SEHNR, FQNEAQ (reference sequence). The CDR3 DNA is TGTGCCAGCAGCTTAAGAGTTAGCGGCCAAGAGACCCAGTACTTC. Translation gives CASSLRVSGQETQYF.

The chain couples TRBV10-3 to TRBJ2-7, with D hard to call. The CDR3 loop spans 12 amino acids. CDR1 is ENHRY, CDR2 SYGVKD, per germline. V was clipped by 9 bases and J by 1 base, with 10 bases between them. The CDR3 DNA sequence: TGTGCCATAAGATCAGCGTCCTACGAGCAGTACTTC. Protein sequence: CAIRSASYEQYF.

This clone was detected a few times. The chain carries TRBV30 and TRBJ2-7, with a weak D call TRBD1 (5 bases). This CDR3 spans 11 amino acids. Germline CDR1 GTSNPN, CDR2 SVGIG (reference sequence). V shed 1 base and J shed 9 bases, with 10 bases lying between them. This CDR3 is CAWSGQGGQYF. The DNA of the CDR3 is TGTGCCTGGAGTGGCCAGGGCGGGCAGTACTTC.

This clone was counted a single time. This sequence joins TRBV5-6 and TRBJ1-1; no reliable D call. This CDR3 is 19 amino acids long. Germline V CDR1 and CDR2: SGHDT, YYEEEE. The ends were cut back, 1 base at V and 1 base at J, with 23 bases in the middle. The CDR3: CASSLKVPGLPVWNTEAFF. CDR3 coding DNA: TGTGCCAGCAGCTTGAAAGTTCCAGGACTGCCGGTCTGGAACACTGAAGCTTTCTTT.

The rearrangement uses TRBV19 and TRBJ1-2; 7 positions match TRBD1. After removal of 9 bases from V and 8 bases from J, the junction contained 12 bases not matched to a gene. The CDR3 extends over 13 amino acids. The V gene's germline CDR1 is LNHDA and CDR2 SQIVND (reference sequence). CDR3 loop: CASLTEGARGYTF. CDR3 DNA: TGTGCCAGCCTTACTGAGGGGGCGCGAGGCTACACCTTC.

The rearrangement joins TRBV18 to TRBJ1-1; the D is unclear. Germline CDR1 reads KGHSH; CDR2 reads LQKENI. Trimming shortened V by 6 bases and J by 10 bases, and 15 bases separated the two germline ends. The CDR3 is 12 residues long. The CDR3 DNA reads as TGTGCCAGCTCCCCAGAGGGTCAGGTAGCTTTCTTT. Amino acids: CASSPEGQVAFF.